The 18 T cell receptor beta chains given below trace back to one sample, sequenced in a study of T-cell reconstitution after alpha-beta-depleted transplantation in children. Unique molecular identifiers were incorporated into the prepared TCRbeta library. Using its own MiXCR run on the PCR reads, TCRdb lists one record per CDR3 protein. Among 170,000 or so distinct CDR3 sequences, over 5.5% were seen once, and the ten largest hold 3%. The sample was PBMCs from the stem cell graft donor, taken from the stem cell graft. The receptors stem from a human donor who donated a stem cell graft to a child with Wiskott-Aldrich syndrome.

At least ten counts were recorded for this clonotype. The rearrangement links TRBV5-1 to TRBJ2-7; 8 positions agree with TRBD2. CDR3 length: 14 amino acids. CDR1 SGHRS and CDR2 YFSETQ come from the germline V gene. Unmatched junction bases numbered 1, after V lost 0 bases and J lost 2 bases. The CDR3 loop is CASSLERGTYEQYF. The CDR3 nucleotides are TGCGCCAGCAGCTTGGAGCGGGGGACCTACGAGCAGTACTTC.

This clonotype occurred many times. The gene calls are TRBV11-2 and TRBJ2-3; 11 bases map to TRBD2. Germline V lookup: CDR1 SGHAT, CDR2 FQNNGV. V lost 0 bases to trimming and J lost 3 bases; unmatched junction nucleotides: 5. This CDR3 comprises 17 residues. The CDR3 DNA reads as TGTGCCAGCAGCTTAGAGGCGTCTAGCGGGAGGACAGATACGCAGTATTTT. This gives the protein CASSLEASSGRTDTQYF.

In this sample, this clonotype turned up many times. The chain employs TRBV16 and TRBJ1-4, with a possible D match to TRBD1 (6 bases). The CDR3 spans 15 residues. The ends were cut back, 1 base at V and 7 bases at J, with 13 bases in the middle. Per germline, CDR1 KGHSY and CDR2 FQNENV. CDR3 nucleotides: TGTGCCAGCAGCCAATTGGAGGGGGTTGGTGAAAAACTGTTTTTT. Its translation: CASSQLEGVGEKLFF.

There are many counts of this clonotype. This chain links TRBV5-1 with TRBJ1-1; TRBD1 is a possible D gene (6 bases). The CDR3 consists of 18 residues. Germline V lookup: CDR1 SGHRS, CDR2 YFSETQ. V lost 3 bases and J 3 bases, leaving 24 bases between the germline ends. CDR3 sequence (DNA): TGCGCCAGCAGCTCAAATTTACAGGGTAAGATTATCGACACTGAAGCTTTCTTT. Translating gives CASSSNLQGKIIDTEAFF.

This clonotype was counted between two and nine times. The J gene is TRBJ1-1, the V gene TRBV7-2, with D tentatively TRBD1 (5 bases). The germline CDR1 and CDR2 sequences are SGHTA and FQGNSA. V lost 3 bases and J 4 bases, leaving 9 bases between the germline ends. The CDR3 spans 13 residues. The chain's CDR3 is CASSFREATEAFF. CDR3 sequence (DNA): TGTGCCAGCAGCTTCAGGGAGGCCACTGAAGCTTTCTTT.

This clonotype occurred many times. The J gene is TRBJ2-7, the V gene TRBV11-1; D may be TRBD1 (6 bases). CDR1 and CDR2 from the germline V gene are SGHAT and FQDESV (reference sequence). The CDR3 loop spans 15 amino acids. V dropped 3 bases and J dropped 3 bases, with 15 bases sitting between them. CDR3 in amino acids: CASSFPRQVSYEQYF. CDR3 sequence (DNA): TGTGCCAGCAGCTTCCCGAGACAGGTGAGCTACGAGCAGTACTTC.

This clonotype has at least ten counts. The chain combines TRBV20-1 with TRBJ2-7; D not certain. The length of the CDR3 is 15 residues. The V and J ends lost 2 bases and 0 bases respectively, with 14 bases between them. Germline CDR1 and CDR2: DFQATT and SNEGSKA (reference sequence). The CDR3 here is CSARNPDGFSYEQYF. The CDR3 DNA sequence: TGCAGTGCTAGAAACCCTGACGGATTCTCCTACGAGCAGTACTTC.

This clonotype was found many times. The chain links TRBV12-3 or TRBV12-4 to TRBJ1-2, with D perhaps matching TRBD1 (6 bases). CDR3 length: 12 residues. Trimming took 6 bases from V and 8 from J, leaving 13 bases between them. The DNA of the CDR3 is TGTGCCAGCAGAGTACAGGGAGGAGGCTACACCTTC. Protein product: CASRVQGGGYTF.

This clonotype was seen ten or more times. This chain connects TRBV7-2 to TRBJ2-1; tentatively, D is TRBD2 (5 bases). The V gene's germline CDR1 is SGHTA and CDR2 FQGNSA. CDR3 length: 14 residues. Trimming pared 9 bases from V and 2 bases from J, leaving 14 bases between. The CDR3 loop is CASQPGWAYNEQFF. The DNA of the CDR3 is TGTGCCAGTCAACCGGGGTGGGCCTACAATGAGCAGTTCTTC.

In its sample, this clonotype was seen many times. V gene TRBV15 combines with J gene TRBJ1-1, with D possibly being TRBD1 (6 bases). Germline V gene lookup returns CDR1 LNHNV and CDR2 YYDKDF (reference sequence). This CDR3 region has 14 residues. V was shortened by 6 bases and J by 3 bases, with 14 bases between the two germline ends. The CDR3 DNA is TGTGCCACCAGAATAGGACAGTTTGACACTGAAGCTTTCTTT. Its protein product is CATRIGQFDTEAFF.

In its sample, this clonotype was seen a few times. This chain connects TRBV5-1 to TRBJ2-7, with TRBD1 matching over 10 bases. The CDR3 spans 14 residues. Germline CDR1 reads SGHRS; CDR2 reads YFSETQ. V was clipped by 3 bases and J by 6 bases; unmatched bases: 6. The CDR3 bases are TGCGCCAGCAGCTGGTCCGGACAGGGGGGCGAGCAGTACTTC. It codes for CASSWSGQGGEQYF.

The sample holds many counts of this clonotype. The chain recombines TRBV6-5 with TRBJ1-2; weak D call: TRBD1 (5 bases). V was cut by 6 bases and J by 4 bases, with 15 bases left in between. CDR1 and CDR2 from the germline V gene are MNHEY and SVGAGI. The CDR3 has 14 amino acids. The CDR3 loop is CASSRGREGYGYTF. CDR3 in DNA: TGTGCCAGCAGCCGGGGACGGGAGGGCTATGGCTACACCTTC.

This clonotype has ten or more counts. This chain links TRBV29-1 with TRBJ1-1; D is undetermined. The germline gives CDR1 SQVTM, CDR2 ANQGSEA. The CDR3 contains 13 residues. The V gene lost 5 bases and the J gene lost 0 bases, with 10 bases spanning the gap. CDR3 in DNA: TGCAGCGTTCAACAAATAATGAACACTGAAGCTTTCTTT. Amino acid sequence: CSVQQIMNTEAFF.

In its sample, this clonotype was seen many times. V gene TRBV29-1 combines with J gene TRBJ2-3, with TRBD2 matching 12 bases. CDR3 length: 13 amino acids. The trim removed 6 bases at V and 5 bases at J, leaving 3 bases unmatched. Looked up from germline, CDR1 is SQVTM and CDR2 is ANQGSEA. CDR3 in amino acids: CSVTSGRIDTQYF. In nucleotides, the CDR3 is TGCAGCGTAACTAGCGGGAGGATAGATACGCAGTATTTT.

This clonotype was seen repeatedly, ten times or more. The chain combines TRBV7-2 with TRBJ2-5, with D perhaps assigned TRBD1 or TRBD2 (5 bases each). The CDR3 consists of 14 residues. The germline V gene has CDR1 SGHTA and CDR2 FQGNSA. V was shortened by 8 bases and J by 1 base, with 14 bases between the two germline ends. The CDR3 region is CASSDEGIQETQYF. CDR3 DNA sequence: TGTGCCAGCTCGGACGAGGGGATCCAAGAGACCCAGTACTTC.

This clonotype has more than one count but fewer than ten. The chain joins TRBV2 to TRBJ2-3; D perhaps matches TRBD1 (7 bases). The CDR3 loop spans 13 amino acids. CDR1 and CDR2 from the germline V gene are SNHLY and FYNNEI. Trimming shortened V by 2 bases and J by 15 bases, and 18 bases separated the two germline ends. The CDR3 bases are TGTGCCAGCAGTGAACAAGCGTCGGGGGACAGATATTTT. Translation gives CASSEQASGDRYF.

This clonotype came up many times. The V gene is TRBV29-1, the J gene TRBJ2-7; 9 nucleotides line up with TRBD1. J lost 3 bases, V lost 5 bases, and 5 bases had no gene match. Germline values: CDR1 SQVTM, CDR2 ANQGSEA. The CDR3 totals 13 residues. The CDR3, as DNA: TGCAGCGTTCAAGGGACAGGGAGCTACGAGCAGTACTTC. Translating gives CSVQGTGSYEQYF.

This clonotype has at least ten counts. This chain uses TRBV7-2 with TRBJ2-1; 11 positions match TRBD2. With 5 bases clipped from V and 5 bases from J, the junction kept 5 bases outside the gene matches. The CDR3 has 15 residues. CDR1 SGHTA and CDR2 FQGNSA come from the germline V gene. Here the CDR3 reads CASSVGTSGNNEQFF. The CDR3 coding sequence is TGTGCCAGCAGCGTCGGGACTAGCGGCAACAATGAGCAGTTCTTC.